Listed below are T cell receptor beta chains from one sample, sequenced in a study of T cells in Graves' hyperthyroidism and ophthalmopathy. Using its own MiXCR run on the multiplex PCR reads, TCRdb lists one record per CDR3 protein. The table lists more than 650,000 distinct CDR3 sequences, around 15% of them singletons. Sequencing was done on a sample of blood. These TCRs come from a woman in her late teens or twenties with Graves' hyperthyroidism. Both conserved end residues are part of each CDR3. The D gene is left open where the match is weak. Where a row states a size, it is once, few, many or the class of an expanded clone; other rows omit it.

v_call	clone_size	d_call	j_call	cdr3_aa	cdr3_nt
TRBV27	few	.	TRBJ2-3	CASSTQGLVSTDTQYF	TGTGCCAGCAGTACACAGGGTTTGGTCTCCACAGATACGCAGTATTTT
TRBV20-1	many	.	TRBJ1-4	CSARVRGNNEKLFF	TGCAGTGCTAGAGTGAGGGGCAATAATGAAAAACTGTTTTTT
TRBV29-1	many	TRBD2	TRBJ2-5	CSVEPHGTSGRETQYF	TGCAGCGTTGAACCCCACGGGACTAGCGGGAGGGAGACCCAGTACTTC
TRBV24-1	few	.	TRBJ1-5	CATSDVQFNQPQHF	TGTGCCACCAGTGATGTACAGTTCAATCAGCCCCAGCATTTT
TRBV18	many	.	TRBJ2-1	CASSSIRRWPNNEQFF	TGTGCCAGCTCATCCATCAGGCGATGGCCAAACAATGAGCAGTTCTTC
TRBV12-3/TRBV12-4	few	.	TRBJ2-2	CASSLGEVYGELFF	TGTGCCAGCAGTCTTGGGGAGGTTTACGGGGAGCTGTTTTTT
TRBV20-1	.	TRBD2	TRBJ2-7	CSARASPSGAPYEQYF	TGCAGTGCTAGGGCCTCCCCTAGCGGGGCCCCCTACGAGCAGTACTTC
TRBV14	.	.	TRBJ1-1	CASSQGRTGSTEAFF	TGTGCCAGCAGCCAAGGCCGGACGGGGAGCACTGAAGCTTTCTTT
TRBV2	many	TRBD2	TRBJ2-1	CASLRGLAGRNEQFF	TGTGCCAGTCTGAGGGGACTAGCGGGGAGGAATGAGCAGTTCTTC
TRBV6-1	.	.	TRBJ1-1	CASRGGRAEAFF	TGTGCCAGCAGGGGGGGGAGGGCTGAAGCTTTCTTT